Below are 7 T cell receptor beta chains sequenced from a single sample in a study of blood T cell repertoires in COVID-19. Profiled with immunoSEQ multiplex PCR; TCRdb holds only in-frame clones, not every one. Here the sample spans 300,000 to 350,000 clones, roughly 89% being singletons. What was sequenced was peripheral blood. These receptors all come from a woman aged 40 to 55 with COVID-19, enrolled during active disease.

The chain combines TRBV28 with TRBJ2-7, with 10 bases identical to TRBD2. The CDR3 is made up of 14 amino acids. Germline trimming cut 7 bases from V and 6 bases from J; bases unmatched to any gene: 9. Germline V gene data show CDR1 as MDHEN and CDR2 as SYDVKM. This CDR3 is CASTFGTSASEQYF. The CDR3 region has the DNA TGTGCCAGCACTTTCGGGACTAGCGCTAGCGAGCAGTACTTC.

This rearrangement joins TRBV11-3 to TRBJ2-7; 10 bases match TRBD1. Germline assignment: CDR1 SGHNT and CDR2 YENEEA. This CDR3 comprises 14 residues. Unmatched junction bases numbered 6, after V lost 5 bases and J lost 5 bases. The CDR3 DNA is TGTGCCAGCAGCCCCCGGGACAGGGGACACGAGCAGTACTTC. Translating it yields CASSPRDRGHEQYF.

The CDR3 loop reads CASSWRGQGADTQYF. The CDR3 DNA reads TGTGCCAGCAGTTGGAGGGGACAGGGGGCAGATACGCAGTATTTT. V is TRBV6-5 and J is TRBJ2-3; TRBD1 matches 11 bases. The CDR3 is made up of 15 amino acids. The V and J ends lost 4 bases and 4 bases, in that order; junction bases with no gene match: 4. The V gene's germline CDR1 is MNHEY and CDR2 SVGAGI.

This rearrangement joins TRBV28 to TRBJ1-1, with D possibly being TRBD1 (6 bases). This CDR3 has 15 amino acids. Trimming took 5 bases from V and 0 from J, leaving 13 bases between them. The germline CDR1 and CDR2 sequences are MDHEN and SYDVKM. The CDR3 region has the DNA TGTGCCAGCAGTCAAACAGGGATATTGAACACTGAAGCTTTCTTT. Encoded protein: CASSQTGILNTEAFF.

V gene TRBV5-1 combines with J gene TRBJ2-7, with 7 bases aligning to TRBD2. J was trimmed by 4 bases and V by 0 bases; bases with no gene match: 7. The CDR3 is made up of 15 amino acids. Germline values: CDR1 SGHRS, CDR2 YFSETQ. In nucleotides, the CDR3 is TGCGCCAGCAGCTTGGCCGGAGGGGAGGGGTACGAGCAGTACTTC. Protein: CASSLAGGEGYEQYF.

The CDR3 nucleotides read TGTGCCAGCCTACCGACTAGCGCTTACAATGAGCAGTTCTTC. Translating gives CASLPTSAYNEQFF. The J gene is TRBJ2-1, the V gene TRBV28; TRBD2 agrees at 8 bases. Germline V lookup: CDR1 MDHEN, CDR2 SYDVKM. The trim removed 8 bases at V and 4 bases at J, leaving 7 bases unmatched. The CDR3 spans 14 residues.

The rearrangement joins TRBV5-1 to TRBJ2-2; TRBD1 matches at 9 bases. The CDR3 sequence is 16 residues long. CDR1 is SGHRS and CDR2 is YFSETQ in the germline V gene. The trim removed 0 bases at V and 5 bases at J, leaving 5 bases unmatched. The CDR3 DNA reads TGCGCCAGCAGCTTGGACGCGACAGGGGGTACCGGGGAGCTGTTTTTT. Its protein is CASSLDATGGTGELFF.